The 15 T cell receptor beta chains below all came from one sample that was sequenced in a study of human T cells and chemical hapten exposure. TCRdb re-analysed the RACE reads in MiXCR, keeping a single row per CDR3 protein. The sample carries more than 100,000 distinct CDR3 sequences, roughly 13% recorded once. Specified time point: patch test 1, 2 weeks after DPC sensitization. Treatment specified: therapeutic diphenylcyclopropenone sensitization with weekly scalp DPC. The starting material was whole blood, obtained in connection with sensitization to the hapten diphenylcyclopropenone (DPC). All receptors come from a man aged 18 to 35 with alopecia areata. Some clones in this sample may be carry-over from other donors' samples.

This clonotype was counted between two and nine times. CDR3 bases: TGTGCCAGCAGTTACGGACAGGGTAATCAGCCCCAGCATTTT. Its protein product is CASSYGQGNQPQHF. The rearrangement joins TRBV6-5 to TRBJ1-5, with 8 bases that match TRBD1. The germline CDR1 and CDR2 sequences are MNHEY and SVGAGI. V dropped 2 bases and J dropped 4; count of bases not matched to a gene: 1. The CDR3 is 14 residues long.

This clonotype was found a few times. This chain connects TRBV28 to TRBJ2-7; 9 bases are shared with TRBD1. This CDR3 contains 15 residues. The junction had 10 bases not matched to a gene; V was cut back by 6 bases and J by 4 bases. Germline V gives CDR1 MDHEN, CDR2 SYDVKM. CDR3 region: CASSLPTGGVYEQYF. The DNA for the CDR3 is TGTGCCAGCAGCCTCCCGACAGGGGGGGTTTACGAGCAGTACTTC.

The chain has TRBV28 and TRBJ2-7; tentatively, D is TRBD1 or TRBD2 (6 bases each). Trimming shortened V by 4 bases and J by 5 bases, and 21 bases separated the two germline ends. Germline V gives CDR1 MDHEN, CDR2 SYDVKM. CDR3 size: 16 residues. The CDR3 DNA sequence: TGTGCCAGCAGTTCGGGGGCGACGTTTCCCCCCAACGAGCAGTACTTC. Its translation: CASSSGATFPPNEQYF.

The table lists this clonotype with a few counts. This sequence joins TRBV7-9 and TRBJ1-2; D remains unclear. Germline V gives CDR1 SEHNR, CDR2 FQNEAQ (reference sequence). V lost 5 bases, J lost 1 base, and 11 bases lay in between. The CDR3 consists of 14 residues. The CDR3 DNA reads as TGTGCCAGCAGCCACCCGGACTTTAACTATGGCTACACCTTC. This translates into CASSHPDFNYGYTF.

The sample holds a few counts of this clonotype. The rearrangement links TRBV29-1 to TRBJ1-1; D might be TRBD1 (6 bases). V shed 6 bases and J shed 1 base, with 9 bases lying between them. The CDR3 contains 12 residues. CDR1 SQVTM and CDR2 ANQGSEA come from the germline V gene. The CDR3 region is CSVATGNTEAFF. In DNA, the CDR3 is TGCAGCGTCGCGACAGGGAACACTGAAGCTTTCTTT.

Concerning this clonotype itself: Relative to the germline gene, one junction end is altered; a read error may explain this. J is TRBJ2-1 and V is TRBV7-2; D possibly corresponds to TRBD2 (6 bases). The germline V gene encodes CDR1 SGHTA and CDR2 FQGNSA. The CDR3 sequence is 16 residues long. As DNA, the CDR3 is TGTGCCAGCTGCTTGTTTCGCGGGGAAACCTACAATGAGCAGTTCTTC. Its translation is CASCLFRGETYNEQFF. The variable domain in full, with the rest retrieved from reference TRBV7-2 and TRBJ2-1, is GAGVSQSPSNKVTEKGKDVELRCDPISGHTALYWYRQSLGQGLEFLIYFQGNSAPDKSGLPSDRFSAERTGGSVSTLTIQRTQQEDSAVYLCASCLFRGETYNEQFFGPGTRLTVL.

This clonotype showed up many times. The chain employs TRBV6-4 and TRBJ1-1; D gene ambiguous. CDR3 length: 10 amino acids. CDR1 and CDR2 from the germline V gene are MRHNA and SNTAGT. The V gene lost 5 bases and the J gene lost 8 bases, with 6 bases spanning the gap. Here the CDR3 reads CASSHREAFF. The CDR3 DNA sequence: TGTGCCAGCAGTCACCGCGAAGCTTTCTTT.

Regarding this clonotype: One junction end disagrees with the germline gene, perhaps due to a read error. This sequence joins TRBV4-3 and TRBJ1-6; 10 bases map to TRBD1. The CDR3 contains 19 residues. Germline V gene sequence: CDR1 LGHNA, CDR2 YSLEER. The CDR3 reads CASSQDFGQGDSYNSLLHF. CDR3 coding DNA: TGCGCCAGCAGCCAAGACTTTGGACAGGGGGACTCCTATAATTCACTCCTCCACTTT.

A few counts support this clonotype. CDR3 residues: CASSLQPQGNTEAFF. CDR3 in DNA: TGTGCCAGCAGCTTACAGCCCCAGGGGAACACTGAAGCTTTCTTT. The V call is TRBV7-2, the J call TRBJ1-1; maybe TRBD1 (5 bases). The CDR3 is 15 amino acids. With 2 bases removed from V and 1 base from J, the gap between germline ends came to 11 bases. Germline assignment: CDR1 SGHTA and CDR2 FQGNSA.

At least ten counts were recorded for this clonotype. The V and J genes are TRBV4-3 and TRBJ2-5; D remains unclear. CDR1 is LGHNA and CDR2 is YSLEER in the germline V gene. Trimming pared 4 bases from V and 4 bases from J, leaving 10 bases between. The length of the CDR3 is 13 residues. DNA of the CDR3: TGCGCCAGCAGCCTGGTTCATCGAGAGACCCAGTACTTC. It is translated as CASSLVHRETQYF.

This clonotype has more than one count but fewer than ten. The chain has TRBV7-9 and TRBJ1-1; 9 bases line up with TRBD1. V lost 4 bases and J lost 6; bases outside the gene matches: 9. The CDR3 sequence is 15 residues long. The germline V gene has CDR1 SEHNR and CDR2 FQNEAQ (reference sequence). In DNA form, the CDR3 reads TGTGCCAGCAGCTCCACAGGGGGCGCTCTGGCTGAAGCTTTCTTT. This encodes CASSSTGGALAEAFF.

The genes are TRBV20-1 and TRBJ1-1, with D possibly being TRBD1 (5 bases). The CDR3 has 12 residues. Germline CDR1 DFQATT, CDR2 SNEGSKA (reference sequence). V lost 3 bases and J lost 11, with 16 bases in between. Here the CDR3 DNA reads TGCAGTGCTAGGGCCGGGGCCCCTGGCGCTTTCTTT. Protein product: CSARAGAPGAFF.

This clonotype was recorded at least ten times. This CDR3 is CASSLERNYGYTF. The CDR3 DNA reads TGTGCCAGCAGCTTAGAGCGTAACTATGGCTACACCTTC. The V call is TRBV7-9, the J call TRBJ1-2; no clear D. Germline V lookup: CDR1 SEHNR, CDR2 FQNEAQ (reference sequence). V dropped 1 base and J dropped 1 base, with 4 bases sitting between them. The CDR3 contains 13 residues.

The rearrangement links TRBV15 to TRBJ1-3; D is uncertain. Per germline, CDR1 LNHNV and CDR2 YYDKDF (reference sequence). The CDR3 length is 16 residues. Trimming removed 0 bases from V and 0 bases from J, with 9 bases in between. CDR3 sequence (DNA): TGTGCCACCAGCAGAGATGCCGAAATCTCTGGAAACACCATATATTTT. This gives the protein CATSRDAEISGNTIYF.

This clonotype was detected only a few times. This rearrangement joins TRBV7-3 to TRBJ2-2; 13 nucleotides align to TRBD2. V dropped 3 bases and J dropped 2; count of bases not matched to a gene: 9. The CDR3 is made up of 19 amino acids. Germline V gene sequence: CDR1 SGHTA, CDR2 FQGTGA. The CDR3 loop reads CASSFRPGLAGANTGELFF. The CDR3 coding sequence is TGTGCCAGCAGCTTTAGACCCGGACTAGCGGGGGCTAACACCGGGGAGCTGTTTTTT.